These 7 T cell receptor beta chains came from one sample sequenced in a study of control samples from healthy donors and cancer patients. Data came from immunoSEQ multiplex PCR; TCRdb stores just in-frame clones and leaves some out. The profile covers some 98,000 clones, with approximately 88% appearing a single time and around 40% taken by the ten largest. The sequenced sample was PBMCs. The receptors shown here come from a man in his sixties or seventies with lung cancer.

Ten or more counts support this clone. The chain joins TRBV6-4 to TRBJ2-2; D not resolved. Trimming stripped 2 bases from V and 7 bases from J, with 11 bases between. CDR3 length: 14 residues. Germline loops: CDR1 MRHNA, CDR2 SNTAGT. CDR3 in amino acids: CASSDGPGYGELFF. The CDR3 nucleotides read TGTGCCAGCAGTGACGGTCCAGGCTACGGGGAGCTGTTTTTT.

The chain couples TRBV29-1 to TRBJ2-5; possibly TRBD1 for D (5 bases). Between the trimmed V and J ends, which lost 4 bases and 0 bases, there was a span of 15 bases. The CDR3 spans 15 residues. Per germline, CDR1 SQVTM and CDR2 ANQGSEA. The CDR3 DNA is TGCAGCGTTGGAACTCCTAAGGGGTACCAAGAGACCCAGTACTTC. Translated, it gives CSVGTPKGYQETQYF.

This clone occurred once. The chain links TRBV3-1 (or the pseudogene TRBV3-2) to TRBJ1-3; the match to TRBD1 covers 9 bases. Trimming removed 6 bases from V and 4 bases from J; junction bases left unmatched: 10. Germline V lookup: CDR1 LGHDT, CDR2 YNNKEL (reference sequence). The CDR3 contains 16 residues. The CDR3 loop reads CASRHRGHSGGNTIYF. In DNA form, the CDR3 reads TGTGCCAGCAGGCACAGGGGGCATTCTGGCGGAAACACCATATATTTT.

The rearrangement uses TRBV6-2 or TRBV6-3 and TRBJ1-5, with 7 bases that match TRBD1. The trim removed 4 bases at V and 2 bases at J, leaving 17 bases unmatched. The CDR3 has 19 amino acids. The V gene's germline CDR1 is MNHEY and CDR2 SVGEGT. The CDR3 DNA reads TGTGCCAGCAGTTCCAGGGACAGCAAGGGATGGTATGGCAATCAGCCCCAGCATTTT. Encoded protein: CASSSRDSKGWYGNQPQHF.

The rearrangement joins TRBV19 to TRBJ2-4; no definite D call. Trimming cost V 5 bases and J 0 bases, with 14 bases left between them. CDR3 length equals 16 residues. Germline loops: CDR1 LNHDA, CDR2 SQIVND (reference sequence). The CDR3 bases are TGTGCCAGTAGTCGTACGGCTTTAGTAGCCAAAAACATTCAGTACTTC. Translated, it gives CASSRTALVAKNIQYF.

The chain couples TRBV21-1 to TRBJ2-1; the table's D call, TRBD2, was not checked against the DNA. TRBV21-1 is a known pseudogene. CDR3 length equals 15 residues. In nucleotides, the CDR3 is TGTGCCGAACCTCTTCGGAAGCTAGCGCCCAATGAGCAGTTCTTC. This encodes CAEPLRKLAPNEQFF.

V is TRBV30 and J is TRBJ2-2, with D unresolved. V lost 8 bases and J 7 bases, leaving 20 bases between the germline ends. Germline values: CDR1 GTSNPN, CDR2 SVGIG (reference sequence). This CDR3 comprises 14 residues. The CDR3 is CAAPIWQLDGELFF. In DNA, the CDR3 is TGTGCCGCGCCAATATGGCAGCTCGACGGGGAGCTGTTTTTT.